A single sample is the source of the 17 T cell receptor beta chains below, sequenced in a study of OX40 agonist ivuxolimab in advanced cancers. Profiled with immunoSEQ multiplex PCR; TCRdb holds only in-frame clones, not every one. Of tens of thousands of clones in the sample, roughly 94% are singletons; the top ten hold about 20%. Here the sequenced sample was CD4+ or CD8+ T cells sorted from blood, taken in a trial of the OX40 agonist ivuxolimab. These receptors originate from an adult with an advanced solid tumor such as melanoma, head and neck, liver or kidney cancer.

V usage is TRBV7-9 and J usage is TRBJ2-7; 8 positions agree with TRBD1. Trimming removed 5 bases from V and 2 bases from J; junction bases left unmatched: 14. Per the germline V gene, CDR1 is SEHNR and CDR2 is FQNEAQ (reference sequence). CDR3 length: 17 amino acids. The CDR3, as DNA: TGTGCCAGCAGCCCTCGAGACAGACAGGGGAGCACCTACGAGCAGTACTTC. Its protein is CASSPRDRQGSTYEQYF.

The V call is TRBV5-1, the J call TRBJ1-2, with unresolved D. Germline CDR1 SGHRS, CDR2 YFSETQ. V lost 4 bases and J lost 7, with 8 bases in between. The CDR3 spans 11 residues. The CDR3 here is CASSPEGGYTF. The CDR3 bases are TGCGCCAGCAGCCCGGAGGGTGGCTACACCTTC.

J is TRBJ2-7 and V is TRBV9; 7 nucleotides line up with TRBD1. V lost 0 bases and J lost 3; bases outside the gene matches: 9. Germline CDR1 SGDLS, CDR2 YYNGEE. This CDR3 is 16 amino acids long. The CDR3 sequence: CASSVEEGGDHYEQYF. In DNA form, the CDR3 reads TGTGCCAGCAGCGTAGAGGAAGGGGGCGATCACTACGAGCAGTACTTC.

The V and J genes are TRBV4-3 and TRBJ2-7; the match to TRBD2 covers 8 bases. Germline V gene lookup returns CDR1 LGHNA and CDR2 YSLEER. The CDR3 covers 15 residues. The V gene end was trimmed by 3 bases and the J gene end by 0 bases; junction bases not matched to a gene: 4. The CDR3 protein is CASSHLAGNSYEQYF. The CDR3 DNA sequence: TGCGCCAGCAGCCACTTAGCGGGAAACTCCTACGAGCAGTACTTC.

The chain has TRBV27 and TRBJ1-2, with unresolved D. The CDR3 extends over 14 amino acids. CDR1 MNHEY and CDR2 SMNVEV come from the germline V gene (reference sequence). V was pared by 2 bases and J by 4 bases, with 11 bases between. The CDR3 nucleotides read TGTGCCAGCAGTTTAGTGGGGTATGGCTATGGCTACACCTTC. Translation gives CASSLVGYGYGYTF.

This chain joins TRBV7-9 and TRBJ2-7; possibly TRBD1 for D (6 bases). This CDR3 spans 13 amino acids. CDR1 is SEHNR and CDR2 is FQNEAQ in the germline V gene (reference sequence). V lost 5 bases and J 5 bases, leaving 13 bases between the germline ends. CDR3 sequence: CASSLGDTDEQYF. CDR3 in DNA: TGTGCCAGCAGCCTAGGGGACACCGACGAGCAGTACTTC.

This CDR3 reads CASSTGSGRRGGELFF. The CDR3 region has the DNA TGTGCCAGTAGTACGGGCAGCGGGAGGCGAGGCGGGGAGCTGTTTTTT. This chain connects TRBV19 to TRBJ2-2, with TRBD2 matching over 9 bases. The ends lost 4 bases at V and 7 bases at J; junction bases unmatched: 10. CDR3 length: 16 amino acids. The germline V gene has CDR1 LNHDA and CDR2 SQIVND (reference sequence). The whole variable domain, filled in from reference TRBV19 and TRBJ2-2, reads DGGITQSPKYLFRKEGQNVTLSCEQNLNHDAMYWYRQDPGQGLRLIYYSQIVNDFQKGDIAEGYSVSREKKESFPLTVTSAQKNPTAFYLCASSTGSGRRGGELFFGEGSRLTVL.

The rearrangement joins TRBV9 to TRBJ1-2; no clear D gene. Germline-derived CDR1 and CDR2 are SGDLS and YYNGEE. The V and J ends lost 3 bases and 6 bases respectively, with 18 bases between them. This CDR3 has 15 amino acids. CDR3 bases: TGTGCCAGCAGCGCGAGCGGGGTCGGGGAGGATGGCTACACCTTC. This encodes CASSASGVGEDGYTF.

The chain employs TRBV4-2 and TRBJ2-7; the D is unclear. Germline values: CDR1 LGHNA, CDR2 YNFKEQ. The CDR3 is made up of 15 amino acids. V lost 1 base and J lost 1, with 11 bases in between. The DNA for the CDR3 is TGTGCCAGCAGCCAAGGAGTCTCATTTTCCTACGAGCAGTACTTC. Encoded protein: CASSQGVSFSYEQYF.

The chain links TRBV27 to TRBJ2-7; 12 nucleotides align to TRBD2. V was clipped by 6 bases and J by 2 bases; unmatched bases: 5. This CDR3 region has 15 residues. Germline-derived CDR1 and CDR2 are MNHEY and SMNVEV (reference sequence). In DNA form, the CDR3 reads TGTGCCAGCAGATACACTAGCGGGAGGACCTACGAGCAGTACTTC. Translation: CASRYTSGRTYEQYF.

The chain has TRBV9 and TRBJ2-7; TRBD2 is a possible D gene (6 bases). CDR3 size: 16 residues. With 0 bases removed from V and 0 bases from J, the gap between germline ends came to 13 bases. CDR1 and CDR2 from the germline V gene are SGDLS and YYNGEE. This CDR3 is CASSVAGTSVSYEQYF. In DNA, the CDR3 is TGTGCCAGCAGCGTAGCGGGGACTTCTGTCTCCTACGAGCAGTACTTC.

This clone occurred a few times. The gene calls are TRBV19 and TRBJ1-1; no clear D. The germline CDR1 and CDR2 sequences are LNHDA and SQIVND (reference sequence). The CDR3 contains 17 residues. Trimming pared 5 bases from V and 6 bases from J, leaving 25 bases between. Here the CDR3 reads CASSPTEAVGYSAEAFF. The CDR3 coding sequence is TGTGCCAGTAGTCCCACAGAGGCAGTTGGGTATTCGGCTGAAGCTTTCTTT. The full variable domain, with the rest looked up from reference TRBV19 and TRBJ1-1, is DGGITQSPKYLFRKEGQNVTLSCEQNLNHDAMYWYRQDPGQGLRLIYYSQIVNDFQKGDIAEGYSVSREKKESFPLTVTSAQKNPTAFYLCASSPTEAVGYSAEAFFGQGTRLTVV.

This clone was seen just once. This chain connects TRBV4-1 to TRBJ2-1; 8 nucleotides match TRBD2. CDR1 and CDR2 from the germline V gene are MGHRA and YSYEKL. J lost 5 bases, V lost 3 bases, and 12 bases had no gene match. The CDR3 spans 17 residues. Written as DNA, the CDR3 is TGCGCCAGCAGCCACTCCCCATATTCCGGGGGGGACAATGAGCAGTTCTTC. Residues: CASSHSPYSGGDNEQFF.

The chain has TRBV4-1 and TRBJ2-7, with 8 bases that match TRBD1. The V segment lost 4 bases and the J segment 3 bases; nucleotides outside the gene matches: 5. This CDR3 comprises 14 residues. The germline V gene encodes CDR1 MGHRA and CDR2 YSYEKL. CDR3 amino acids: CASSPRDRFYEQYF. The CDR3 region has the DNA TGCGCCAGCAGCCCCCGGGACAGGTTCTACGAGCAGTACTTC.

The chain links TRBV13 to TRBJ2-7; D ambiguous. The V end lost 4 bases, the J end lost 4 bases, and 11 bases lay between the germline ends. This CDR3 is 13 amino acids long. Germline values: CDR1 PRHDT, CDR2 FYEKMQ (reference sequence). This chain's CDR3 is CASSSGTEYEQYF. The CDR3 DNA sequence: TGTGCCAGCAGCTCGGGCACAGAGTACGAGCAGTACTTC.

The chain is built from TRBV10-2 and TRBJ2-7, with TRBD1 matching over 8 bases. The trim removed 8 bases at V and 7 bases at J, leaving 19 bases unmatched. The CDR3 consists of 16 residues. Germline loops: CDR1 WSHSY, CDR2 SAAADI. CDR3 region: CASVGGTGPPSEEQYF. The CDR3 bases are TGCGCCAGCGTAGGAGGGACAGGCCCACCGTCCGAAGAGCAGTACTTC.

The rearrangement uses TRBV7-8 and TRBJ1-3, with D tentatively TRBD1 (6 bases). The CDR3 extends over 15 amino acids. Trimming took 1 base from V and 1 from J, leaving 8 bases between them. Germline V gene data show CDR1 as SGHVS and CDR2 as FQNEAQ. CDR3 region: CASSLEGGSGNTIYF. In nucleotides, the CDR3 is TGTGCCAGCAGCTTAGAAGGGGGGTCTGGAAACACCATATATTTT.